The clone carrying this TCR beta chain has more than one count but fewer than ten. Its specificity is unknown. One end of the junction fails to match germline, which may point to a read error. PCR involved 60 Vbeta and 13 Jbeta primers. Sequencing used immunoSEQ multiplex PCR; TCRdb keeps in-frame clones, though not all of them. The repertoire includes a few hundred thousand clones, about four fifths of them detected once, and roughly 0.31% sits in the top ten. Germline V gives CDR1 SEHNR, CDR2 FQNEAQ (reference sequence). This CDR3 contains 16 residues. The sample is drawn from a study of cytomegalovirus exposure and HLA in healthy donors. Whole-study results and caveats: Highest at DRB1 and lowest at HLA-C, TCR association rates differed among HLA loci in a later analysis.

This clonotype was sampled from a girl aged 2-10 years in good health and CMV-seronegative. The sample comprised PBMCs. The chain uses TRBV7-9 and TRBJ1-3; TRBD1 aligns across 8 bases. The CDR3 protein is CSSSDIDRGVGNTIYF. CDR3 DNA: TGTTCCAGCAGCGACATTGACAGGGGAGTAGGAAACACCATATATTTT.